This T cell receptor beta chain was sequenced for a study of T cell responses to AZD1222 COVID-19 vaccine. Between the trimmed V and J ends, which lost 3 bases and 10 bases, there was a span of 13 bases. The CDR3 totals 13 residues. Method: immunoSEQ multiplex PCR; TCRdb's copy keeps in-frame clones and lacks some. The sample contains 98,000 or so clones, over 75% of which appear only once. Of note for this clone: Its target is unknown.

The study, taken as a whole, reports: Only a handful of people who got AZD1222 tested seropositive at baseline.

The chain has TRBV12-3 or TRBV12-4 and TRBJ2-1, with D hard to call. This specimen consisted of peripheral blood, obtained on day 0 of AZD1222 vaccination. The sequence came from an adult in good health. Written as DNA, the CDR3 is TGTGCCAGCAGTTTGGTGCTCCCCGAGGAGCAGTTCTTC. This encodes CASSLVLPEEQFF.